The source of this T cell receptor (beta chain) is a study of cytomegalovirus exposure and HLA in healthy donors. The study ran its PCR with 60 Vbeta and 13 Jbeta primers. Sequenced by immunoSEQ multiplex PCR; TCRdb stores in-frame clones only, minus some. Of about 130,000 clones in the sample, 60% to 80% were seen once. The CDR3 is 14 residues long. The germline V gene has CDR1 MNHNY and CDR2 SVGAGI (reference sequence). A remark on this clone: As yet, its antigen is unknown. One junction end disagrees with the germline gene, perhaps due to a read error.

Study-wide points: Sequencing likely caused a cluster of highly shared sequence variants.

This chain uses TRBV6-6 with TRBJ2-7, with TRBD1 as a possible D gene (6 bases). This TCR came from a male donor in good health and CMV-seronegative. The source material was PBMCs. CDR3 bases: TGTGCCACCAGTTCGGGACACTTTCCCTACGAGCAGTACTTC. Translated: CATSSGHFPYEQYF.